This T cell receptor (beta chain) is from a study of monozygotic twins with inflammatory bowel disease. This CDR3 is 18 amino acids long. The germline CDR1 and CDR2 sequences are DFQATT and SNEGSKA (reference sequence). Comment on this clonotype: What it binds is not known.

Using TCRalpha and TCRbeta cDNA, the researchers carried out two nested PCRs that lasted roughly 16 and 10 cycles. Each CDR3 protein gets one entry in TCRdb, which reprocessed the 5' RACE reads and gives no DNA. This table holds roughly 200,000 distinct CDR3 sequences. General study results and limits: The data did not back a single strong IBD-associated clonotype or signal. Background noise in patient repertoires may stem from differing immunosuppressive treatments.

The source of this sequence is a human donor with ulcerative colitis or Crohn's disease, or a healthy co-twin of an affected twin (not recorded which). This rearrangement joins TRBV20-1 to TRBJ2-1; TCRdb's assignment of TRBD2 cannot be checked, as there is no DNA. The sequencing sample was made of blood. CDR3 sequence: CSARGTSGGAWLSNEQFF.